A single sample is the source of the 12 T cell receptor beta chains below, sequenced in a study of glioma-infiltrating T cells. TCR alpha and beta CDR3 regions were amplified from RNA using iRepertoire nested multiplex PCR. TCRdb used MiXCR to reprocess the multiplex PCR reads, holding one entry per CDR3 protein. The sample lists roughly 40,000 distinct CDR3 sequences, approximately 20% seen once, with 5% to 7.5% in the top ten. Sequenced material: glioma tissue, nonneoplastic brain tissue, or PBMCs (not recorded which). The receptors come from a human donor with low-grade glioma or glioblastoma, undergoing nonglioma brain surgery, or in good health (not recorded which).

The table lists this clonotype with a count of one. The junction does not match germline at one end; this may be a read error. Here the CDR3 DNA reads TGTGCCAGCAATTACGGACAGGGTTACATGGCCACCTTC. Translating it yields CASNYGQGYMATF. This chain links TRBV6-6 with TRBJ1-2, with 8 bases matching TRBD1. This CDR3 contains 13 residues. Germline CDR1 is MNHNY and CDR2 is SVGAGI (reference sequence).

This clonotype was picked up many times. V is TRBV6-1 and J is TRBJ2-7, with 10 nucleotides matching TRBD1. Trimming took 6 bases from V and 2 from J; bases not matched to a gene: 7. This CDR3 has 15 residues. CDR1 and CDR2 from the germline V gene are MNHNS and SASEGT. Written as DNA, the CDR3 is TGTGCCAGCAGAACCGGGACAGGGGACACCTACGAGCAGTACTTC. This translates into CASRTGTGDTYEQYF.

This clonotype was found many times. The chain combines TRBV7-9 with TRBJ2-5, with D perhaps TRBD1 or TRBD2 (5 bases each). Trimming stripped 8 bases from V and 3 bases from J, with 10 bases between. This CDR3 is built from 12 residues. The germline V gene has CDR1 SEHNR and CDR2 FQNEAQ (reference sequence). CDR3: CASGRGEETQYF. The CDR3 bases are TGTGCCAGCGGAAGAGGGGAAGAGACCCAGTACTTC.

With respect to this clonotype: This may come from a read error, since a much larger clone is one base off. The CDR3 spells CAGSSGDLAGHNEQFF. CDR3 DNA: TGTGCCGGCAGCTCCGGGGATCTAGCGGGCCACAATGAGCAGTTCTTC. The chain combines TRBV7-2 with TRBJ2-1; 8 bases are shared with TRBD2. From germline, CDR1 is SGHTA and CDR2 FQGNSA. CDR3 length: 16 residues.

This clonotype occurred many times. This chain connects TRBV4-3 to TRBJ2-1; 11 bases fit TRBD2. Unmatched junction bases numbered 11, after V lost 2 bases and J lost 8 bases. The CDR3 runs 17 residues. Germline V CDR1 and CDR2: LGHNA, YSLEER. CDR3 sequence: CASSQLLAGGPRDEQFF. In DNA, the CDR3 is TGCGCCAGCAGCCAACTTTTAGCGGGAGGGCCCAGGGATGAGCAGTTCTTC.

This clonotype showed up many times. One end of the junction is discordant with germline, which a read error may explain. The J gene is TRBJ1-1, the V gene TRBV6-1; no clear D. Germline V CDR1 and CDR2: MNHNS, SASEGT. The CDR3 has 13 residues. This CDR3 is CASSERENTEAFF. The DNA of the CDR3 is TGTGCTAGCAGCGAACGGGAGAACACTGAAGCTTTCTTT.

This chain joins TRBV5-4 and TRBJ1-1; D uncertain. The length of the CDR3 is 15 residues. The V end lost 0 bases, the J end lost 2 bases, and 11 bases lay between the germline ends. Germline V gene sequence: CDR1 SGHNT, CDR2 YYREEE (reference sequence). As DNA, the CDR3 is TGTGCCAGCAGCTTGGACCCAGGAGTAAACACTGAAGCTTTCTTT. This encodes CASSLDPGVNTEAFF.

Turning to this clonotype: With a much larger clone just one base away, this may be a read error. CDR3 amino acids: CASSPRRPTPDEQYF. CDR3 DNA: TGTGCCAGCAGCCCGCGTCGACCCACCCCAGACGAGCAGTACTTC. J is TRBJ2-7 and V is TRBV12-3 or TRBV12-4; D call uncertain. The ends were cut back, 6 bases at V and 5 bases at J, with 20 bases in the middle. The CDR3 has 15 residues.

This clonotype was counted ten times or more. V is TRBV24-1 and J is TRBJ2-5; D call uncertain. Germline V gene lookup returns CDR1 KGHDR and CDR2 SFDVKD. V was shortened by 4 bases and J by 1 base, with 12 bases between the two germline ends. CDR3 size: 15 residues. The CDR3: CATSETGRTQETQYF. The CDR3 DNA reads TGTGCCACCAGTGAAACTGGACGGACCCAAGAGACCCAGTACTTC.

The chain recombines TRBV29-1 with TRBJ1-1; D is unclear. The CDR3 has 13 amino acids. Trimming left V 7 bases short and J 3 bases short, with 15 bases between. The germline V gene encodes CDR1 SQVTM and CDR2 ANQGSEA. The CDR3 loop is CSAGPRSYTEAFF. CDR3 nucleotide sequence: TGCAGCGCGGGCCCTCGGTCGTACACTGAAGCTTTCTTT. The full variable domain, in which reference TRBV29-1 and TRBJ1-1 provide the parts outside the CDR3, is SAVISQKPSRDICQRGTSLTIQCQVDSQVTMMFWYRQQPGQSLTLIATANQGSEATYESGFVIDKFPISRPNLTFSTLTVSNMSPEDSSIYLCSAGPRSYTEAFFGQGTRLTVV.

This clonotype has at least ten counts. This sequence joins TRBV20-1 and TRBJ2-1; TRBD2 matches at 10 bases. The CDR3 is 14 amino acids. V lost 2 bases to trimming and J lost 9 bases; unmatched junction nucleotides: 7. Germline V CDR1 and CDR2: DFQATT, SNEGSKA (reference sequence). The DNA of the CDR3 is TGCAGTGCTAGACTGCAGCGGGAGGGCCTTGAGCAGTTCTTC. It codes for CSARLQREGLEQFF.

This clonotype was seen at least ten times. The chain joins TRBV10-2 to TRBJ2-3; D unresolved. The CDR3 covers 13 residues. Trimming cost V 4 bases and J 2 bases, with 7 bases left between them. CDR1 is WSHSY, CDR2 SAAADI, per germline. This CDR3 is CASSVGPTDTQYF. CDR3 nucleotide sequence: TGCGCCAGCAGTGTCGGGCCCACAGATACGCAGTATTTT.